This TCR beta chain was sequenced during a study of cytomegalovirus exposure and HLA in healthy donors. Germline values: CDR1 SGHDT, CDR2 YYEEEE. V dropped 4 bases and J dropped 8 bases, with 21 bases sitting between them. The CDR3 runs to 16 residues. This PCR relied on a set of 60 Vbeta primers and 13 Jbeta primers. Sequencing used immunoSEQ multiplex PCR; TCRdb keeps in-frame clones, though not all of them. Its clone listing holds under 35,000 clones. Points from the study as a whole: Likely technical artifact: a cluster of highly shared sequence variants. Researchers counted around 180 TCR beta chains as cytomegalovirus-associated. TCR beta sequences reportedly predicted the HLA-A and HLA-B alleles of most subjects accurately.

Of note for this clone: The antigen remains unidentified.

The receptor comes from a man aged 30-40 years in good health and CMV-seronegative. The chain has TRBV5-6 and TRBJ1-4; no definite D call. Sequenced: PBMCs. The CDR3 loop reads CASSPSGYFWREKLFF. Written as DNA, the CDR3 is TGTGCCAGCAGCCCTTCCGGGTACTTTTGGAGGGAAAAACTGTTTTTT.